A single sample gave rise to the 32 T cell receptor beta chains below, sequenced in a study of metastatic and nonmetastatic thyroid tumors. TCRdb ran MiXCR on the PCR reads. The sample includes approximately 32,000 clones, 20% to 25% of them seen just once. Each patient went into thyroid surgery without having received any treatment. The sequenced sample was tumor tissue. These receptors were obtained from a male donor with papillary thyroid cancer or a benign thyroid nodule (not recorded which). Some clones in this sample may be carry-over from other donors' samples.

This clone was detected many times. The chain recombines TRBV2 with TRBJ2-1; 10 bases are a match to TRBD2. The ends lost 2 bases at V and 5 bases at J; junction bases unmatched: 6. The CDR3 extends over 16 amino acids. The germline V gene has CDR1 SNHLY and CDR2 FYNNEI. The CDR3 bases are TGTGCCAGCAGTGAAATGGTACTAGCGGGGAACAATGAGCAGTTCTTC. It is translated as CASSEMVLAGNNEQFF. Together with reference TRBV2 and TRBJ2-1, the CDR3 gives the full variable domain: EPEVTQTPSHQVTQMGQEVILRCVPISNHLYFYWYRQILGQKVEFLVSFYNNEISEKSEIFDDQFSVERPDGSNFTLKIRSTKLEDSAMYFCASSEMVLAGNNEQFFGPGTRLTVL.

This clone has ten or more counts. Within the sample, other DNA sequences also encode this same CDR3. This chain uses TRBV28 with TRBJ2-3; a weak D match, TRBD2 (6 bases). The V end was cut by 7 bases, the J end by 1 base, with 21 bases between. CDR3 length: 17 amino acids. Germline CDR1 is MDHEN and CDR2 is SYDVKM. The CDR3 DNA reads as TGTGCCAGCACCTCAGCCTCCCGGAGGAGGGGCACAGATACGCAGTATTTT. Its translation is CASTSASRRRGTDTQYF.

At least ten counts were recorded for this clone. This chain connects TRBV4-3 to TRBJ2-1, with 7 bases that match TRBD2. The CDR3 spans 17 residues. The J segment lost 10 bases and the V segment lost 2 bases, leaving 17 bases of the junction unmatched. Germline V CDR1 and CDR2: LGHNA, YSLEER. The chain's CDR3 is CASSQSRLAAVSGEQFF. Here the CDR3 DNA reads TGCGCCAGCAGCCAATCGAGGCTAGCGGCGGTTTCGGGGGAGCAGTTCTTC.

This clone was found a few times. The chain uses TRBV6-1 and TRBJ2-7; 10 positions agree with TRBD2. CDR3 length: 14 amino acids. Germline values: CDR1 MNHNS, CDR2 SASEGT. V lost 4 bases and J lost 4; bases outside the gene matches: 4. CDR3 in amino acids: CASSGLAGPYEQYF. Written as DNA, the CDR3 is TGTGCCAGCAGTGGACTAGCGGGCCCATACGAGCAGTACTTC.

This sequence joins TRBV19 and TRBJ2-1, with 7 bases aligning to TRBD1. CDR3 length: 14 residues. Germline CDR1 and CDR2: LNHDA and SQIVND (reference sequence). Trimming took 4 bases from V and 1 from J; bases not matched to a gene: 1. The CDR3 protein is CASSKQGSYNEQFF. CDR3 sequence (DNA): TGTGCCAGTAGTAAACAGGGGTCCTACAATGAGCAGTTCTTC.

This clone came up many times. Other DNA sequences within the sample encode an identical CDR3. This chain joins TRBV6-1 and TRBJ2-4; D perhaps matches TRBD2 (5 bases). Germline V gives CDR1 MNHNS, CDR2 SASEGT. This CDR3 spans 15 amino acids. V was clipped by 9 bases and J by 1 base, with 16 bases between them. CDR3 sequence reads: CARGYRRGAKNIQYF. The CDR3 region has the DNA TGTGCCAGGGGTTATCGGAGAGGGGCCAAAAACATTCAGTACTTC.

In this sample, this clone turned up many times. The rearrangement uses TRBV9 and TRBJ2-7, with D maybe TRBD2 (5 bases). Germline V CDR1 and CDR2: SGDLS, YYNGEE. The ends were cut back, 4 bases at V and 1 base at J, with 12 bases in the middle. The CDR3 contains 14 residues. CDR3 DNA sequence: TGTGCCAGCAGCCCCCTAGCCAGTTCCTACGAGCAGTACTTC. Its translation is CASSPLASSYEQYF.

This clone was detected many times. The chain has TRBV6-1 and TRBJ1-5; no definite D call. Trimming left V 5 bases short and J 7 bases short, with 12 bases between. Germline assignment: CDR1 MNHNS and CDR2 SASEGT. This CDR3 is built from 13 residues. CDR3 sequence (DNA): TGTGCCAGCAGTTCCATGTTGGGCCAGCCCCAGCATTTT. Its protein is CASSSMLGQPQHF.

The genes are TRBV30 and TRBJ1-1, with D tentatively TRBD1 (5 bases). Per germline, CDR1 GTSNPN and CDR2 SVGIG (reference sequence). V was clipped by 8 bases and J by 2 bases, with 12 bases between them. This CDR3 spans 12 amino acids. Written as DNA, the CDR3 is TGTGCCACCGCAAGGGACAACACTGAAGCTTTCTTT. This sequence encodes CATARDNTEAFF.

In this sample, this clone turned up many times. Distinct nucleotide sequences in the sample also encode this CDR3. The chain uses TRBV6-1 and TRBJ1-5; D may be TRBD1 (5 bases). CDR3 length: 15 amino acids. The germline CDR1 and CDR2 sequences are MNHNS and SASEGT. The V end lost 5 bases, the J end lost 3 bases, and 14 bases lay between the germline ends. The CDR3 coding sequence is TGTGCCAGCAGTTCCACAGGCGTGGACAATCAGCCCCAGCATTTT. This translates into CASSSTGVDNQPQHF.

The gene calls are TRBV7-2 and TRBJ2-3, with D perhaps TRBD1 or TRBD2 (5 bases each). Germline V gene sequence: CDR1 SGHTA, CDR2 FQGNSA. CDR3 size: 14 residues. Trimming removed 7 bases at V and 2 bases at J, with 13 bases between. The CDR3 region has the DNA TGTGCCAGCATCACCGGGACCAACACAGATACGCAGTATTTT. Amino acids: CASITGTNTDTQYF.

This clone showed up many times. This rearrangement joins TRBV7-9 to TRBJ2-4; 11 bases are shared with TRBD2. This CDR3 has 16 residues. V was pared by 4 bases and J by 6 bases, with 8 bases of the junction left unmatched. Germline assignment: CDR1 SEHNR and CDR2 FQNEAQ (reference sequence). CDR3 in amino acids: CASSYRETSGRNIQYF. Written as DNA, the CDR3 is TGTGCCAGCAGCTACAGAGAAACTAGCGGGAGAAACATTCAGTACTTC.

This rearrangement joins TRBV4-2 to TRBJ2-3; 8 positions agree with TRBD2. CDR1 and CDR2 from the germline V gene are LGHNA and YNFKEQ. The CDR3 is made up of 19 amino acids. V lost 4 bases and J lost 0; bases outside the gene matches: 15. The CDR3 coding sequence is TGTGCCAGCAGCCCCCGGGGGATTGGTTTAGCGGGAAGCACAGATACGCAGTATTTT. Residues: CASSPRGIGLAGSTDTQYF.

This clone has at least ten counts. The sample contains more than one DNA sequence encoding this CDR3. This chain joins TRBV28 and TRBJ2-4; D might be TRBD1 (6 bases). Deletions cut 3 bases from V and 7 bases from J, with 7 bases between. Germline V gene data show CDR1 as MDHEN and CDR2 as SYDVKM. The CDR3 covers 12 residues. CDR3 in amino acids: CASSFQGNIQYF. For the CDR3, the DNA is TGTGCCAGCAGTTTCCAGGGGAACATTCAGTACTTC.

In this sample, this clone is medium-sized. The chain links TRBV7-2 to TRBJ2-7; a possible D gene is TRBD2 (6 bases). The CDR3 sequence is 14 residues long. Germline loops: CDR1 SGHTA, CDR2 FQGNSA. V dropped 2 bases and J dropped 2 bases, with 10 bases sitting between them. Here the CDR3 reads CASSLSRGAYEQYF. The CDR3 DNA follows: TGTGCCAGCAGCTTATCACGCGGGGCCTACGAGCAGTACTTC.

This clone was seen a few times. The missing conserved phenylalanine or tryptophan at the end of this CDR3 makes a read error likely. The rearrangement uses TRBV12-3 or TRBV12-4 and TRBJ1-4; D might be TRBD1 (6 bases). The CDR3 sequence is 12 residues long. V lost 6 bases, J lost 8 bases, and 10 bases lay in between. CDR3 loop: CASRRTVEKLFS. The CDR3 bases are TGTGCCAGCAGAAGGACAGTGGAAAAACTGTTTTCT.

This clone came up many times. This specimen includes other DNA sequences encoding the same CDR3. The chain is built from TRBV3-1 and TRBJ1-1; a weak D match, TRBD1 (5 bases). V shed 0 bases and J shed 1 base, with 9 bases lying between them. The CDR3 length is 15 residues. In germline, CDR1 is LGHDT, CDR2 YNNKEL (reference sequence). CDR3 nucleotide sequence: TGTGCCAGCAGCCAAGATTTGGGGGGGAACACTGAAGCTTTCTTT. It yields the protein CASSQDLGGNTEAFF.

This clone is classed as medium-sized (0.01 to 0.1%). The V and J genes are TRBV6-1 and TRBJ2-7, with 12 bases that match TRBD2. J lost 2 bases, V lost 10 bases, and 12 bases had no gene match. Germline V gene lookup returns CDR1 MNHNS and CDR2 SASEGT. This CDR3 has 16 amino acids. The CDR3 is CAILGETSGRTYEQYF. The DNA of the CDR3 is TGTGCCATTCTTGGGGAAACTAGCGGGAGGACCTACGAGCAGTACTTC.

This clone was seen ten or more times. J is TRBJ2-3 and V is TRBV6-1; no reliable D call. Germline V gives CDR1 MNHNS, CDR2 SASEGT. The ends were cut back, 4 bases at V and 5 bases at J, with 13 bases in the middle. The CDR3 loop spans 14 amino acids. The CDR3 region has the DNA TGTGCCAGCAGTGGTTTAATGGGCGTAGATACGCAGTATTTT. Its protein is CASSGLMGVDTQYF.

The chain couples TRBV28 to TRBJ1-2; D uncertain. Trimming left V 5 bases short and J 11 bases short, with 21 bases between. The CDR3 spans 14 residues. Germline V gene data show CDR1 as MDHEN and CDR2 as SYDVKM. The CDR3 nucleotides are TGTGCCAGCAGTCTAAGACACGACTACAGCGGATACACCTTC. Translation gives CASSLRHDYSGYTF.

This chain uses TRBV6-4 with TRBJ2-3; 10 nucleotides agree with TRBD1. After removal of 3 bases from V and 8 bases from J, the junction contained 2 bases not matched to a gene. The germline CDR1 and CDR2 sequences are MRHNA and SNTAGT. CDR3 length: 13 residues. CDR3 sequence: CASSEGDRGTQYF. The CDR3 DNA is TGTGCCAGCAGTGAGGGGGACAGGGGTACGCAGTATTTT.

This clone was observed a few times. This chain's CDR3 is CASSRQDSNQPQHF. The CDR3 nucleotides read TGTGCCAGCAGTCGGCAGGACAGCAATCAGCCCCAGCATTTT. This chain connects TRBV6-1 to TRBJ1-5, with D unresolved. The germline V gene encodes CDR1 MNHNS and CDR2 SASEGT. The V end was cut by 5 bases, the J end by 1 base, with 9 bases between. The CDR3 runs to 14 residues.

This clone came up a few times. The gene calls are TRBV7-9 and TRBJ2-7, with D perhaps given as TRBD1 or TRBD2 (5 bases each). V was trimmed by 6 bases and J by 7 bases, leaving 10 bases between them. Germline V gene data show CDR1 as SEHNR and CDR2 as FQNEAQ (reference sequence). This CDR3 has 11 residues. The CDR3 region has the DNA TGTGCCAGCAGAAGAGGGGTGGAGCAGTACTTC. Residues: CASRRGVEQYF.

In this sample, this clone turned up a few times. The J gene is TRBJ2-7, the V gene TRBV28; D is possibly TRBD2 (7 bases). The CDR3 consists of 12 residues. The V and J ends lost 3 bases and 12 bases respectively, with 15 bases between them. Germline loops: CDR1 MDHEN, CDR2 SYDVKM. The CDR3 region is CASSFSAGEGYF. CDR3 DNA sequence: TGTGCCAGCAGTTTCTCGGCAGGGGAGGGGTACTTC.

The table lists this clone with a few counts. A much larger clonotype is one base distant, so this may be a read error. Other DNA sequences within the sample encode an identical CDR3. The rearrangement uses TRBV25-1 and TRBJ1-4, with TRBD1 matching over 7 bases. There are 14 residues in the CDR3. Germline values: CDR1 MGHDK, CDR2 SYGVNS. The CDR3 DNA reads TGCGCCAGCAGTGAATACAGGGGTAATGAAAAACTGTTTTTT. Translating gives CASSEYRGNEKLFF.

The chain's CDR3 is CASSLQAGGFYEQYF. The DNA of the CDR3 is TGTGCCAGCAGCCTACAGGCAGGTGGCTTCTACGAGCAGTACTTC. The rearrangement uses TRBV7-6 and TRBJ2-7, with a weak D call TRBD1 (5 bases). In germline, CDR1 is SGHVS, CDR2 FNYEAQ. This CDR3 comprises 15 residues. With 5 bases removed from V and 3 bases from J, the gap between germline ends came to 17 bases.

By share, this clone counts as medium-sized. The identical CDR3 is also encoded by other nucleotide sequences in the sample. The chain combines TRBV20-1 with TRBJ2-7; TRBD2 agrees at 8 bases. Germline V gene lookup returns CDR1 DFQATT and CDR2 SNEGSKA (reference sequence). The CDR3 extends over 12 amino acids. V was pared by 4 bases and J by 3 bases, with 2 bases of the junction left unmatched. The CDR3 nucleotides read TGCAGTGCTACCGGGACTAGCTACGAGCAGTACTTC. It encodes CSATGTSYEQYF.

This clone showed up many times. The CDR3 DNA reads as TGTGCCAGCAGCGTATTGGGGGCGGGAGCTGGATACAATGAGCAGTTCTTC. Translation: CASSVLGAGAGYNEQFF. The V and J genes are TRBV9 and TRBJ2-1; possible D gene TRBD2, 7 bases. Between the trimmed V and J ends, which lost 1 base and 4 bases, there was a span of 18 bases. Germline V CDR1 and CDR2: SGDLS, YYNGEE. The CDR3 has 17 residues. The full variable domain, rest sourced from reference TRBV9 and TRBJ2-1, is DSGVTQTPKHLITATGQRVTLRCSPRSGDLSVYWYQQSLDQGLQFLIQYYNGEERAKGNILERFSAQQFPDLHSELNLSSLELGDSALYFCASSVLGAGAGYNEQFFGPGTRLTVL.

In this sample, this clone turned up a few times. The rearrangement uses TRBV27 and TRBJ1-6, with TRBD1 as a possible D gene (6 bases). In germline, CDR1 is MNHEY, CDR2 SMNVEV (reference sequence). The CDR3 extends over 17 amino acids. The V and J ends lost 2 bases and 4 bases respectively, with 15 bases between them. The CDR3 nucleotides read TGTGCCAGCAGTTTAAACCGGGACACCCTTTATAATTCACCCCTCCACTTT. It yields the protein CASSLNRDTLYNSPLHF.

This clone was counted many times. The CDR3 sequence is CASSLFTGQAFF. CDR3 sequence (DNA): TGTGCCAGCAGCTTGTTCACAGGACAAGCTTTCTTT. The genes are TRBV5-6 and TRBJ1-1, with D maybe TRBD1 (5 bases). CDR1 SGHDT and CDR2 YYEEEE come from the germline V gene. Trimming cost V 1 base and J 9 bases, with 10 bases left between them. There are 12 residues in the CDR3.

This clone has ten or more counts. This sequence joins TRBV5-1 and TRBJ2-2; perhaps TRBD1 as D (5 bases). Trimming cost V 6 bases and J 2 bases, with 11 bases left between them. There are 14 residues in the CDR3. Germline CDR1 reads SGHRS; CDR2 reads YFSETQ. The CDR3: CASTRDYNTGELFF. The DNA for the CDR3 is TGCGCCAGCACCAGGGATTATAACACCGGGGAGCTGTTTTTT.

This clone was seen ten or more times. One base away lies a much larger clone, so this may be a sequencing read error. At the DNA level, this CDR3 is encoded by other sequences in the same sample as well. V is TRBV19 and J is TRBJ1-1, with TRBD1 matching over 8 bases. Germline V gene sequence: CDR1 LNHDA, CDR2 SQIVND (reference sequence). CDR3 length equals 13 residues. The CDR3 spells CASSKQGETEAFF. As DNA, the CDR3 is TGTGCCAGTAGTAAACAGGGGGAAACTGAAGCTTTCTTC.